Sequencing of this TCR beta chain was carried out in a study of T cell repertoires in cytomegalovirus infection. TCRdb recomputed calls from the reads with MiXCR, one row per CDR3 protein. This table has 150,000 to 200,000 distinct CDR3 sequences, approximately 9.6% appearing once. Study results and caveats: HLA-C-restricted CMV-specific TCR beta clonotypes were dominant in the ex vivo response.

Unmatched junction bases numbered 5, after V lost 0 bases and J lost 5 bases. The CDR3 sequence is 16 residues long. Germline V gene data show CDR1 as SGHTA and CDR2 as FQGNSA. This clonotype was counted many times. Its target is not known. Sequences were obtained from PBMCs. The clonotype originates from a human donor in good health (CMV status not recorded). Some clones in this sample may be carry-over from other donors' samples. The chain recombines TRBV7-2 with TRBJ2-5; 11 bases line up with TRBD2. The CDR3 protein is CASSLASGRAGETQYF. The CDR3 nucleotides read TGTGCCAGCAGCTTAGCTAGCGGGAGGGCGGGGGAGACCCAGTACTTC.